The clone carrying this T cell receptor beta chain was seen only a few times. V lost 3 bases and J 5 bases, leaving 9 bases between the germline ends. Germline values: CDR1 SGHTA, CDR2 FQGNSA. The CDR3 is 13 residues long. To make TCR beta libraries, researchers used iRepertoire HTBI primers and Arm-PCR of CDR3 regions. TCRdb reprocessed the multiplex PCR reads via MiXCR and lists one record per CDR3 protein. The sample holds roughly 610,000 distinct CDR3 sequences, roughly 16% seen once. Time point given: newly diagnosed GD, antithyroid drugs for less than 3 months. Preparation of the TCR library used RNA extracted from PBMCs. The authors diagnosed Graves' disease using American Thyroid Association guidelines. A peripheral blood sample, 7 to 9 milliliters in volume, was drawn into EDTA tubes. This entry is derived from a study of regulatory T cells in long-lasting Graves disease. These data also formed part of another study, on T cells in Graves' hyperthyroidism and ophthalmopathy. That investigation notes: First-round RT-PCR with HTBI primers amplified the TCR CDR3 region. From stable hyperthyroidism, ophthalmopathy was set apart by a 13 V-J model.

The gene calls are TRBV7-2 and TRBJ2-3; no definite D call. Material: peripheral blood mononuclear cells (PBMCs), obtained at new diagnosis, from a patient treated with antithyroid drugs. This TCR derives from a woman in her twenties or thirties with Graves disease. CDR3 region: CASSFGYGDTQYF. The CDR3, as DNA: TGTGCCAGCAGCTTTGGGTACGGAGATACGCAGTATTTT.